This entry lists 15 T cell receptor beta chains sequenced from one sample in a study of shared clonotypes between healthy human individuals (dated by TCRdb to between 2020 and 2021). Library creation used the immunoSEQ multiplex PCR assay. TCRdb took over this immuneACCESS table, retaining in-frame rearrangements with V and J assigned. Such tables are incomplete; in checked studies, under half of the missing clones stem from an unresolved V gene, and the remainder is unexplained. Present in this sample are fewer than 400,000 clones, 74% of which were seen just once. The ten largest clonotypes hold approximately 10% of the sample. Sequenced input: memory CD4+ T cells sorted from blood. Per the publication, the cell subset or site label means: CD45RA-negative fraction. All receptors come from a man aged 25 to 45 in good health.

This CDR3 reads CASSLWGNTEAFF. The CDR3 DNA sequence: TGTGCCAGCAGTTTATGGGGGAACACTGAAGCTTTCTTT. V and J are TRBV28 and TRBJ1-1; no clear D gene. Per the germline V gene, CDR1 is MDHEN and CDR2 is SYDVKM. The CDR3 is 13 residues long. V was shortened by 0 bases and J by 1 base, with 3 bases between the two germline ends.

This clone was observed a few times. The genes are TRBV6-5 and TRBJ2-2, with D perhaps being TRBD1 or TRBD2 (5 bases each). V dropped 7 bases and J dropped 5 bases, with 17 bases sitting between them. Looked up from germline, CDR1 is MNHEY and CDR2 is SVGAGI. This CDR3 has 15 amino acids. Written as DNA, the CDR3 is TGTGCCAGCACCGTATGGGGGTTGGGGACCGGGGAGCTGTTTTTT. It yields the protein CASTVWGLGTGELFF.

CDR3 sequence reads: CASSPPLIAGSNEQFF. DNA for the CDR3: TGTGCCAGCTCACCACCGCTCATAGCGGGCAGCAATGAGCAGTTCTTC. V gene TRBV18 combines with J gene TRBJ2-1; 7 bases fit TRBD2. The germline gives CDR1 KGHSH, CDR2 LQKENI. The ends lost 0 bases at V and 6 bases at J; junction bases unmatched: 8. This CDR3 region has 16 residues.

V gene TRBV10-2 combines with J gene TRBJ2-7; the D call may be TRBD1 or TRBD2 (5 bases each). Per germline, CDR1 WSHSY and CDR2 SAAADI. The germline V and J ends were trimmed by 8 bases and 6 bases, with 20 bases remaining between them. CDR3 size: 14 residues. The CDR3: CASREPGPWGEQYF. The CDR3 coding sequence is TGCGCCAGCCGGGAACCGGGACCTTGGGGCGAGCAGTACTTC.

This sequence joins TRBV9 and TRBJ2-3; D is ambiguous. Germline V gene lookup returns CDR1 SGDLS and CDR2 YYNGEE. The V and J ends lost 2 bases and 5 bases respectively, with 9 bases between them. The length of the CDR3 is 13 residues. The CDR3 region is CASSVPVGDTQYF. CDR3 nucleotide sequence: TGTGCCAGCAGCGTTCCCGTGGGAGATACGCAGTATTTT.

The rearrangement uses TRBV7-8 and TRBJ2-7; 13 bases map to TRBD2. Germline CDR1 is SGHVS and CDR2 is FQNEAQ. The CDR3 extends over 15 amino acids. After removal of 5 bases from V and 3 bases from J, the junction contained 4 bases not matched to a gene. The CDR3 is CASSQGLAGSYEQYF. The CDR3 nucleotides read TGTGCCAGCAGCCAGGGACTAGCGGGAAGCTACGAGCAGTACTTC.

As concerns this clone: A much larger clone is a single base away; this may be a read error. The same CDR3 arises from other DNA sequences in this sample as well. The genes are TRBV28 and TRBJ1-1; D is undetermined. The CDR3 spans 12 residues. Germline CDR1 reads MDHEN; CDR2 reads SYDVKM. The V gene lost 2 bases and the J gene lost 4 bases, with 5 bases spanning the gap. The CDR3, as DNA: TGTGCCAGCAGTTTACCTAGCACTGAAGCTTTCTTT. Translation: CASSLPSTEAFF. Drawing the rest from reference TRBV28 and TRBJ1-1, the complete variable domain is DVKVTQSSRYLVKRTGEKVFLECVQDMDHENMFWYRQDPGLGLRLIYFSYDVKMKEKGDIPEGYSVSREKKERFSLILESASTNQTSMYLCASSLPSTEAFFGQGTRLTVV.

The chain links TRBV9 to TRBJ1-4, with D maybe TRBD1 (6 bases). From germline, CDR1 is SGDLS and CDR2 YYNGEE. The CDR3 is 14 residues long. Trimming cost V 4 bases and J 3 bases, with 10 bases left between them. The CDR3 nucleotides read TGTGCCAGCAGCATACAGGGAGCTAATGAAAAACTGTTTTTT. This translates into CASSIQGANEKLFF. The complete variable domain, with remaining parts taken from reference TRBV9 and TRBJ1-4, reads DSGVTQTPKHLITATGQRVTLRCSPRSGDLSVYWYQQSLDQGLQFLIQYYNGEERAKGNILERFSAQQFPDLHSELNLSSLELGDSALYFCASSIQGANEKLFFGSGTQLSVL.

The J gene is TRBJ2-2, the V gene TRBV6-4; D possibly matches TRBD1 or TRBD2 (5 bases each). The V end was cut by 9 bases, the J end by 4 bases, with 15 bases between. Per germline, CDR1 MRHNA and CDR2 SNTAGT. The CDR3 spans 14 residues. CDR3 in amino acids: CASRGRESTGELFF. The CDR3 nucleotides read TGTGCCAGTCGGGGCAGGGAGTCCACCGGGGAGCTGTTTTTT.

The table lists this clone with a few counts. CDR3 in DNA: TGTGCCAGACGAAATAGCGGGGGCATCCCCTACGAGCAGTACTTC. It is translated as CARRNSGGIPYEQYF. V gene TRBV19 combines with J gene TRBJ2-7; 9 positions match TRBD2. The junction had 11 bases not matched to a gene; V was cut back by 9 bases and J by 2 bases. CDR1 and CDR2 from the germline V gene are LNHDA and SQIVND (reference sequence). This CDR3 is built from 15 residues.

Written as DNA, the CDR3 is TGTGCCAGCTCACCAAGCGCAGGGGCGAACATTCAGTACTTC. Protein: CASSPSAGANIQYF. The chain links TRBV18 to TRBJ2-4; D perhaps matches TRBD1 (6 bases). The length of the CDR3 is 14 residues. CDR1 and CDR2 from the germline V gene are KGHSH and LQKENI. V gave up 2 bases and J gave up 7 bases, with 12 bases separating them.

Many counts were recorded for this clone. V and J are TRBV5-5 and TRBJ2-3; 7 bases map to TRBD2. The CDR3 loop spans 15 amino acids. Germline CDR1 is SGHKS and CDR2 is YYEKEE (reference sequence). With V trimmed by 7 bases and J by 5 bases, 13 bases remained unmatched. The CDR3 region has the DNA TGTGCCAGCCTTGCGTCGTCGGGGGGATTAGATACGCAGTATTTT. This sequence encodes CASLASSGGLDTQYF.

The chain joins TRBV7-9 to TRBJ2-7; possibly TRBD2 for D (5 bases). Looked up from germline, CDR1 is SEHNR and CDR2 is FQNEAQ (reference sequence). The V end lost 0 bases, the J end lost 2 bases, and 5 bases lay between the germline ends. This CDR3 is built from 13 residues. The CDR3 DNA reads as TGTGCCAGCAGCTTAGCCGGGACCTACGAGCAGTACTTC. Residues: CASSLAGTYEQYF.

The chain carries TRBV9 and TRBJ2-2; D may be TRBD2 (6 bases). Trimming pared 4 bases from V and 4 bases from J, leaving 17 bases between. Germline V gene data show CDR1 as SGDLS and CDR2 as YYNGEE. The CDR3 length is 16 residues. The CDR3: CASSPTVDYITGELFF. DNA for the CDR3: TGTGCCAGCAGCCCAACGGTGGACTATATCACCGGGGAGCTGTTTTTT.

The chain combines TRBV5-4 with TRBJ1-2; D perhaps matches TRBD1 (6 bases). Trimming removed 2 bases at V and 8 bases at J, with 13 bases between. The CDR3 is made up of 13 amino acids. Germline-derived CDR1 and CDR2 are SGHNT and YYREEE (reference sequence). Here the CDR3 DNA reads TGTGCCAGCAGCTTCAACAGGGAGAGGGGCTACACCTTC. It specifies CASSFNRERGYTF.